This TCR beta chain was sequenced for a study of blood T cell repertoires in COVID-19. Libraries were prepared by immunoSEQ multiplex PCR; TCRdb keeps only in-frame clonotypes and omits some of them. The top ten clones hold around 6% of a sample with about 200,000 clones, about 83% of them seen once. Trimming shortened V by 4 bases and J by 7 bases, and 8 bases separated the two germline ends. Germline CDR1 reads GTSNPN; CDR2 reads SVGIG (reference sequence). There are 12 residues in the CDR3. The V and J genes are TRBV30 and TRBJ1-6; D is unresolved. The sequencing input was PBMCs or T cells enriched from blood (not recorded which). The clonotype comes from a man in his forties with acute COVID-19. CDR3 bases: TGTGCCTGGATGAGGATCAATTCACCCCTCCACTTT. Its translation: CAWMRINSPLHF.